This T cell receptor beta chain comes out of a study of blood T cell repertoires in COVID-19 (dated by TCRdb to the early 2020s). Study-wide context: Collaborator samples came from the United States, Italy and Spain and covered acute and convalescent phases of COVID-19. A de-identified subject ID, COVID-19 status, age in years and sex were almost always included in the sample metadata. The material from the prospective study consisted of cDNA or gDNA derived from T cells, B-cell-depleted T cells, or PBMCs. Subjects who had been exposed to COVID-19, were actively infected with it, or had recovered from it provided the deeply sampled blood TCRbeta repertoires that made up the dataset. Samples were obtained from the ongoing ImmuneRACE study (first 160 participants) and from some 1,200 subjects provided by 6 global collaborators. Where available, HLA class I and class II types were taken from metadata supplied by the sample provider and were not determined by assay-based typing. A freely available public database, intended as a resource for researchers studying the immune response to SARS-CoV-2, is where the repertoires were released. What the study reported, not specific to this receptor: The quantity of clinical and demographic metadata differed by source and by participant and was supplied without curation.

A note on this clone: Its antigen is currently not known. Base qualities are not recorded, but no much larger clone differs from it by a single base.

One collaborating source in Seattle enrolled patients while the patients were actively infected and followed the patients over time throughout the course of disease. Whole blood was collected in K2EDTA tubes by collaborating institutions according to the institutions' own protocols. For TCRbeta analysis, collaborators shipped samples in one of three forms: frozen whole blood, isolated PBMCs, or DNA extracted from either of those sample types. Unmatched junction bases come to 4, with V trimmed by 2 bases and J by 0 bases. CDR1 and CDR2 (MNHEY, SVGAGI) derive from the germline V gene. Spanning cysteine to phenylalanine, the CDR3 consists of 16 amino acids. CDR3 DNA is the only sequence kept; it has 48 bases, read in frame from the first base. TCRbeta CDR3 regions were amplified from genomic DNA using the immunoSEQ Assay, a bias-controlled multiplex PCR. Concerning the study's data processing: Nucleated cell counts per sample were estimated from amplification of reference gene primers within the assay. Sequence reads were collapsed and filtered to measure the absolute abundance of every unique TCRbeta CDR3 rearrangement. For each sample, productive Simpson clonality was calculated by taking the square root of Simpson's diversity index across productive rearrangements. The source is immuneACCESS, and TCRdb retained only in-frame sequences with V and J called. Part of the clones is not carried over; for the studies checked, unresolved V genes explain less than half of this, and the remainder is unexplained. Clonal size and the V and J genes are those of that table, whereas D and trimming came from the DNA. This sample has 200,000 to 250,000 clones in its table, and roughly 76% of those were observed once. Together, the top ten hold around 7.2% of the sample.

Sequenced: peripheral blood. The sequence was collected from a woman older than 75 with COVID-19, enrolled during active disease. The V and J genes are TRBV6-5 and TRBJ2-4, with 7 bases matching TRBD1. The CDR3 protein sequence reads: CASSYGQALAKNIQYF. The nucleotide sequence is given as TGTGCCAGCAGTTACGGACAGGCCCTAGCCAAAAACATTCAGTACTTC.